This entry lists 22 T cell receptor beta chains sequenced from one sample in a study of blood T cell repertoires in COVID-19. Measured with immunoSEQ multiplex PCR; TCRdb has only the in-frame clones, and not every one. The sample records 99,000 or so clones, around 84% being singletons. Sequencing was carried out using peripheral blood. The receptor source for this set is a woman aged 60-75 years in a cohort sampled during active or convalescent COVID-19.

In its sample, this clone was seen a few times. The rearrangement links TRBV5-1 to TRBJ2-2; 7 nucleotides align to TRBD1. CDR3 length equals 16 residues. J was trimmed by 4 bases and V by 4 bases; bases with no gene match: 10. Per the germline V gene, CDR1 is SGHRS and CDR2 is YFSETQ. The CDR3 reads CASSPNRGYSTGELFF. CDR3 sequence (DNA): TGCGCCAGCAGCCCGAACAGGGGTTATAGCACCGGGGAGCTGTTTTTT.

The chain recombines TRBV5-6 with TRBJ1-1; 8 bases are a match to TRBD1. Trimming at V came to 2 bases and at J to 2 bases, leaving 11 bases not matched to a gene. The CDR3 has 17 residues. Looked up from germline, CDR1 is SGHDT and CDR2 is YYEEEE. The CDR3 nucleotides read TGTGCCAGCAGCTTCACGTGGCTACAGGGGGAAAACACTGAAGCTTTCTTT. Translation gives CASSFTWLQGENTEAFF.

This clone has a single count. This sequence joins TRBV5-5 and TRBJ2-2, with TRBD1 as a possible D gene (5 bases). V lost 0 bases and J 4 bases, leaving 13 bases between the germline ends. CDR3 length: 16 residues. Germline V gives CDR1 SGHKS, CDR2 YYEKEE (reference sequence). The CDR3 DNA follows: TGTGCCAGCAGCTTGGGGCCCCAGGGAAGCACCGGGGAGCTGTTTTTT. Protein: CASSLGPQGSTGELFF.

The rearrangement joins TRBV9 to TRBJ2-3, with 7 bases lining up with TRBD2. CDR1 is SGDLS and CDR2 is YYNGEE in the germline V gene. With V trimmed by 7 bases and J by 6 bases, 8 bases remained unmatched. The CDR3 length is 13 residues. The CDR3 sequence: CASGSGAPDTQYF. The CDR3 nucleotides read TGTGCCAGCGGAAGCGGGGCCCCGGATACGCAGTATTTT.

This clone showed up just a few times. The chain couples TRBV6-1 to TRBJ1-5, with D perhaps matching TRBD1 (5 bases). CDR3 size: 14 residues. V lost 3 bases to trimming and J lost 5 bases, with 11 bases between them. Per the germline V gene, CDR1 is MNHNS and CDR2 is SASEGT. For the CDR3, the DNA is TGTGCCAGCAGTGACCCAGGAGGGGATCAGCCCCAGCATTTT. Translating gives CASSDPGGDQPQHF.

The chain has TRBV3-1 (or the pseudogene TRBV3-2) and TRBJ1-2, with 10 bases lining up with TRBD1. This CDR3 is built from 14 residues. Germline lookup yields CDR1 LGHDT and CDR2 YNNKEL (reference sequence). V lost 5 bases, J lost 8 bases, and 8 bases stayed unmatched. The CDR3 loop is CASSSRQGAWGYTF. The DNA of the CDR3 is TGTGCCAGCAGCTCCCGACAGGGGGCTTGGGGCTACACCTTC.

This chain links TRBV23-1 with TRBJ2-3, with D maybe TRBD2 (5 bases). TRBV23-1 is an ORF for which the function is uncertain. The CDR3 is 17 residues long. The V and J ends lost 2 bases and 1 base respectively, with 16 bases between them. The CDR3 DNA follows: TGCGCCAGCAGTCAAAGGTGGTGCGGGTTGGGCACAGATACGCAGTATTTT. Amino acid sequence: CASSQRWCGLGTDTQYF.

The table lists this clone with a few counts. CDR3 amino acids: CASSEGVIAGVGEQFF. The CDR3 DNA follows: TGTGCCAGCAGTGAGGGGGTAATAGCGGGAGTCGGCGAGCAGTTCTTC. This chain uses TRBV6-4 with TRBJ2-1, with 9 bases identical to TRBD2. The trim removed 3 bases at V and 10 bases at J, leaving 13 bases unmatched. The CDR3 extends over 16 amino acids. The V gene's germline CDR1 is MRHNA and CDR2 SNTAGT.

The chain links TRBV6-5 to TRBJ2-3; TRBD2 aligns across 10 bases. CDR1 is MNHEY, CDR2 SVGAGI, per germline. With V trimmed by 4 bases and J by 2 bases, 3 bases remained unmatched. The CDR3 runs to 15 residues. DNA of the CDR3: TGTGCCAGCAGTTCTGGACTAGCGGTCACAGATACGCAGTATTTT. Its protein product is CASSSGLAVTDTQYF.

For this clone: Other DNA variants within this sample encode the same CDR3. The genes are TRBV5-1 and TRBJ1-2; D perhaps matches TRBD1 (6 bases). V was trimmed by 0 bases and J by 6 bases, leaving 6 bases between them. Looked up from germline, CDR1 is SGHRS and CDR2 is YFSETQ. This CDR3 is 12 amino acids long. The CDR3 region is CASSLEGDGYTF. The CDR3 region has the DNA TGCGCCAGCAGCTTGGAGGGGGATGGCTACACCTTC.

The rearrangement uses TRBV11-2 and TRBJ2-1; tentatively, D is TRBD2 (5 bases). There are 14 residues in the CDR3. V gave up 1 base and J gave up 4 bases, with 8 bases separating them. From germline, CDR1 is SGHAT and CDR2 FQNNGV. CDR3 DNA sequence: TGTGCCAGCAGCTTAGCGGGATTGTACAATGAGCAGTTCTTC. Protein: CASSLAGLYNEQFF.

This clone was detected only once. The chain links TRBV7-2 to TRBJ2-2, with TRBD2 identical over 7 bases. The trim removed 5 bases at V and 2 bases at J, leaving 5 bases unmatched. In germline, CDR1 is SGHTA, CDR2 FQGNSA. This CDR3 spans 15 amino acids. Here the CDR3 reads CASSRGGVNTGELFF. The CDR3 DNA reads TGTGCCAGCAGCCGCGGGGGAGTAAACACCGGGGAGCTGTTTTTT.

The chain uses TRBV2 and TRBJ1-5, with TRBD1 matching over 7 bases. Per the germline V gene, CDR1 is SNHLY and CDR2 is FYNNEI. CDR3 length: 14 residues. V was clipped by 11 bases and J by 4 bases; unmatched bases: 11. The CDR3 region is CAYGQGEDNQPQHF. The CDR3, as DNA: TGTGCCTACGGGCAGGGGGAGGATAATCAGCCCCAGCATTTT. The full variable domain, its missing parts supplied by reference TRBV2 and TRBJ1-5, is EPEVTQTPSHQVTQMGQEVILRCVPISNHLYFYWYRQILGQKVEFLVSFYNNEISEKSEIFDDQFSVERPDGSNFTLKIRSTKLEDSAMYFCAYGQGEDNQPQHFGDGTRLSIL.

The V call is TRBV28, the J call TRBJ1-2; D might be TRBD1 (6 bases). V lost 10 bases, J lost 3 bases, and 24 bases lay in between. This CDR3 spans 16 amino acids. The germline gives CDR1 MDHEN, CDR2 SYDVKM. The CDR3 nucleotides read TGTGCCACCCCAAAAAGAAAAGGGGGGGCCGACTATGGCTACACCTTC. This gives the protein CATPKRKGGADYGYTF.

V gene TRBV14 combines with J gene TRBJ2-3, with D perhaps TRBD1 (6 bases). The V end lost 4 bases, the J end lost 3 bases, and 17 bases lay between the germline ends. Germline V gene data show CDR1 as SGHDN and CDR2 as FVKESK. CDR3 size: 16 residues. The CDR3 spells CASSPPGQGNTDTQYF. The CDR3 bases are TGTGCCAGCAGCCCCCCTGGCCAGGGGAATACAGATACGCAGTATTTT.

This chain joins TRBV4-2 and TRBJ1-6, with no clear D. The ends were cut back, 0 bases at V and 4 bases at J, with 13 bases in the middle. The length of the CDR3 is 17 residues. Germline values: CDR1 LGHNA, CDR2 YNFKEQ. The CDR3 DNA reads TGTGCCAGCAGCCAAGAGTTGCGGGTGGGGTATAATTCACCCCTCCACTTT. Its translation is CASSQELRVGYNSPLHF.

V gene TRBV9 combines with J gene TRBJ2-2, with 13 bases lining up with TRBD2. The trim removed 2 bases at V and 8 bases at J, leaving 6 bases unmatched. The germline CDR1 and CDR2 sequences are SGDLS and YYNGEE. The CDR3 is made up of 16 amino acids. The CDR3 DNA follows: TGTGCCAGCAGCGTTCGACTAGCGGGGGGTTCAGGGGAGCTGTTTTTT. Translation: CASSVRLAGGSGELFF.

The chain is built from TRBV27 and TRBJ1-2; the match to TRBD1 covers 8 bases. CDR1 and CDR2 from the germline V gene are MNHEY and SMNVEV (reference sequence). The CDR3 is made up of 16 amino acids. The V segment lost 4 bases and the J segment 4 bases; nucleotides outside the gene matches: 11. The CDR3 loop is CASSSLPGQASYGYTF. The CDR3 DNA is TGTGCCAGCAGTTCCCTTCCGGGACAGGCGTCCTATGGCTACACCTTC.

This chain connects TRBV3-1 (or the pseudogene TRBV3-2) to TRBJ2-5, with TRBD2 matching 13 bases. The CDR3 covers 18 residues. V shed 9 bases, J shed 1 base, and the junction held 14 bases outside the gene matches. Germline V lookup: CDR1 LGHDT, CDR2 YNNKEL (reference sequence). This chain's CDR3 is CARDSGTSGDRPQETQYF. DNA of the CDR3: TGTGCCAGGGACTCCGGGACTAGCGGGGATCGGCCCCAAGAGACCCAGTACTTC.

The gene calls are TRBV3-1 (or the pseudogene TRBV3-2) and TRBJ2-3; maybe TRBD1 (6 bases). CDR1 is LGHDT and CDR2 is YNNKEL in the germline V gene (reference sequence). The CDR3 is 13 residues long. V was cut by 2 bases and J by 5 bases, with 8 bases left in between. The CDR3 region has the DNA TGTGCCAGCAGCCAAAGAGGGGGAGATACGCAGTATTTT. Protein: CASSQRGGDTQYF.

The chain combines TRBV7-2 with TRBJ2-3, with a weak D call TRBD2 (6 bases). This CDR3 has 15 amino acids. V was cut by 5 bases and J by 0 bases, with 12 bases left in between. Per the germline V gene, CDR1 is SGHTA and CDR2 is FQGNSA. The CDR3, as DNA: TGTGCCAGCAGCATTCTAGCGTCGAGCACAGATACGCAGTATTTT. This sequence encodes CASSILASSTDTQYF. Using reference TRBV7-2 and TRBJ2-3 for the parts outside the CDR3, the full variable domain is GAGVSQSPSNKVTEKGKDVELRCDPISGHTALYWYRQSLGQGLEFLIYFQGNSAPDKSGLPSDRFSAERTGGSVSTLTIQRTQQEDSAVYLCASSILASSTDTQYFGPGTRLTVL.

In its sample, this clone was seen once. The chain is built from TRBV6-5 and TRBJ1-2, with D possibly TRBD1 on 6 matching bases. The germline CDR1 and CDR2 sequences are MNHEY and SVGAGI. Trimming took off 7 bases at V and 9 bases at J, with 18 bases between the two ends. CDR3 size: 13 residues. In nucleotides, the CDR3 is TGTGCCAGCACCCTCTACCCTCAGGGGAGCTACACCTTC. Translated, it gives CASTLYPQGSYTF.